A single sample gave rise to the 25 T cell receptor beta chains below, sequenced in a study of blood T cell repertoires in COVID-19. TCRdb's table, derived via immunoSEQ multiplex PCR, lists solely in-frame clones and lacks some. The data hold approximately 270,000 clones, with 70% to 90% observed a single time. Sequenced sample: peripheral blood. The receptor source for this set is a human donor with COVID-19, enrolled during active disease. The donor label of this sample is uncertain.

The gene calls are TRBV20-1 and TRBJ2-2, with D hard to call. Germline CDR1 and CDR2: DFQATT and SNEGSKA (reference sequence). The CDR3 contains 12 residues. Trimming pared 3 bases from V and 7 bases from J, leaving 9 bases between. CDR3 sequence (DNA): TGCAGTGCTAGTATCCGGGTCGGGGAGCTGTTTTTT. Translated: CSASIRVGELFF.

The rearrangement joins TRBV19 to TRBJ1-2; D possibly corresponds to TRBD1 (6 bases). The germline CDR1 and CDR2 sequences are LNHDA and SQIVND (reference sequence). This CDR3 contains 14 residues. V lost 1 base to trimming and J lost 8 bases, with 14 bases between them. CDR3: CASSIVGPTGGYTF. The CDR3 nucleotides read TGTGCCAGTAGTATAGTGGGCCCCACAGGGGGCTACACCTTC.

This sequence joins TRBV5-1 and TRBJ2-7, with 8 bases identical to TRBD1. Germline loops: CDR1 SGHRS, CDR2 YFSETQ. V shed 4 bases and J 7 bases; nucleotides not matched to a gene: 10. The CDR3 length is 14 residues. This chain's CDR3 is CASSPTPGQEEQYF. The CDR3 nucleotides are TGCGCCAGCAGCCCGACACCGGGACAGGAGGAGCAGTACTTC.

The V gene is TRBV5-1, the J gene TRBJ2-7, with 10 nucleotides matching TRBD2. Trimming at V came to 4 bases and at J to 2 bases, leaving 6 bases not matched to a gene. This CDR3 is built from 15 residues. Germline V lookup: CDR1 SGHRS, CDR2 YFSETQ. The CDR3 loop reads CASSLSSGGPYEQYF. The CDR3 DNA is TGCGCCAGCAGCCTCAGTAGCGGGGGGCCCTACGAGCAGTACTTC. Together with reference TRBV5-1 and TRBJ2-7, the CDR3 gives the full variable domain: KAGVTQTPRYLIKTRGQQVTLSCSPISGHRSVSWYQQTPGQGLQFLFEYFSETQRNKGNFPGRFSGRQFSNSRSEMNVSTLELGDSALYLCASSLSSGGPYEQYFGPGTRLTVT.

V is TRBV9 and J is TRBJ2-3; 12 bases are shared with TRBD1. The V gene's germline CDR1 is SGDLS and CDR2 YYNGEE. The CDR3 is 15 residues long. J lost 4 bases, V lost 3 bases, and 3 bases had no gene match. The DNA for the CDR3 is TGTGCCAGCAGCGCCGGGACAGGGGGCTCAGATACGCAGTATTTT. It is translated as CASSAGTGGSDTQYF.

The chain recombines TRBV5-1 with TRBJ2-1; TRBD2 agrees at 11 bases. Germline lookup yields CDR1 SGHRS and CDR2 YFSETQ. This CDR3 has 16 residues. The trim removed 4 bases at V and 5 bases at J, leaving 8 bases unmatched. The CDR3 nucleotides read TGCGCCAGCAGCGATGGCCGACTAGCGGGGAACAATGAGCAGTTCTTC. Protein: CASSDGRLAGNNEQFF.

The count of this clone is one. The V gene is TRBV19, the J gene TRBJ2-7; TRBD1 agrees at 7 bases. Trimming took 5 bases from V and 2 from J; bases not matched to a gene: 6. Germline V gives CDR1 LNHDA, CDR2 SQIVND (reference sequence). This CDR3 is 14 amino acids long. The CDR3: CASSVRQGPYEQYF. For the CDR3, the DNA is TGTGCCAGTAGTGTAAGACAGGGTCCCTACGAGCAGTACTTC.

The chain joins TRBV12-5 to TRBJ2-2; 9 positions agree with TRBD1. CDR3 length equals 15 residues. The J segment lost 7 bases and the V segment lost 5 bases, leaving 8 bases of the junction unmatched. Germline V gene lookup returns CDR1 LGHNT and CDR2 FRNRAP. The CDR3 loop is CASGPGTGFDGELFF. In DNA form, the CDR3 reads TGTGCTAGTGGTCCCGGGACAGGGTTCGACGGGGAGCTGTTTTTT.

The rearrangement uses TRBV7-9 and TRBJ2-1; 9 bases line up with TRBD2. CDR3 size: 17 residues. Germline V CDR1 and CDR2: SEHNR, FQNEAQ (reference sequence). V was pared by 5 bases and J by 7 bases, with 15 bases of the junction left unmatched. The CDR3 loop is CASSAVLGAGGRNEQFF. The CDR3 DNA sequence: TGTGCCAGCAGCGCCGTACTAGGAGCGGGAGGTAGGAATGAGCAGTTCTTC. The variable domain in full, with the rest retrieved from reference TRBV7-9 and TRBJ2-1, is DTGVSQNPRHKITKRGQNVTFRCDPISEHNRLYWYRQTLGQGPEFLTYFQNEAQLEKSRLLSDRFSAERPKGSFSTLEIQRTEQGDSAMYLCASSAVLGAGGRNEQFFGPGTRLTVL.

The chain uses TRBV28 and TRBJ2-7; the D gene is possibly TRBD1 (7 bases). This CDR3 contains 15 residues. Germline CDR1 and CDR2: MDHEN and SYDVKM. Trimming removed 5 bases from V and 2 bases from J, with 16 bases in between. The CDR3 is CASSPPGDSTYEQYF. In nucleotides, the CDR3 is TGTGCCAGCAGTCCTCCGGGGGACAGTACCTACGAGCAGTACTTC.

This clone has only one observation. The chain uses TRBV19 and TRBJ1-1; 8 bases match TRBD1. CDR3 size: 18 residues. Germline loops: CDR1 LNHDA, CDR2 SQIVND (reference sequence). The junction had 27 bases not matched to a gene; V was cut back by 10 bases and J by 8 bases. CDR3 in DNA: TGTGCCATTCCCCCGGGGGACGCACAGGGGGGAAGACAGCCCGAAGCTTTCTTT. Translation: CAIPPGDAQGGRQPEAFF.

This clone was recorded only once. This chain uses TRBV7-3 with TRBJ2-1; 10 bases fit TRBD2. The trim removed 5 bases at V and 7 bases at J, leaving 8 bases unmatched. This CDR3 is built from 15 residues. Germline CDR1 is SGHTA and CDR2 is FQGTGA. Here the CDR3 DNA reads TGTGCCAGCAGCAGCCTAGCGGGAGTAGGTAATGAGCAGTTCTTC. Its protein is CASSSLAGVGNEQFF. Full variable domain (missing parts from reference TRBV7-3 and TRBJ2-1): GAGVSQTPSNKVTEKGKYVELRCDPISGHTALYWYRQSLGQGPEFLIYFQGTGAADDSGLPNDRFFAVRPEGSVSTLKIQRTERGDSAVYLCASSSLAGVGNEQFFGPGTRLTVL.

The J gene is TRBJ1-4, the V gene TRBV30; TRBD1 matches 8 bases. V lost 2 bases and J lost 7; bases outside the gene matches: 6. The germline CDR1 and CDR2 sequences are GTSNPN and SVGIG (reference sequence). The length of the CDR3 is 14 residues. The CDR3 reads CAWSSDRVGEKLFF. CDR3 sequence (DNA): TGTGCCTGGAGTTCGGACAGGGTGGGTGAAAAACTGTTTTTT.

The sample holds one count of this clone. The chain links TRBV30 to TRBJ1-6; 8 bases match TRBD1. The V gene end was trimmed by 1 base and the J gene end by 5 bases; junction bases not matched to a gene: 4. The CDR3 is 15 residues long. Germline V gene data show CDR1 as GTSNPN and CDR2 as SVGIG (reference sequence). CDR3 coding DNA: TGTGCCTGGAGTGCGATGGACAGGGATAATTCACCCCTCCACTTT. Translating it yields CAWSAMDRDNSPLHF.

The rearrangement links TRBV10-3 to TRBJ2-1; the D gene is possibly TRBD2 (6 bases). This CDR3 has 18 amino acids. Germline V gene lookup returns CDR1 ENHRY and CDR2 SYGVKD. Trimming removed 0 bases from V and 3 bases from J, with 18 bases in between. CDR3 sequence (DNA): TGTGCCATCAGTGAGTCTGGAGTAGGTAGCGGCAACTACAATGAGCAGTTCTTC. The encoded protein is CAISESGVGSGNYNEQFF.

The chain links TRBV5-1 to TRBJ2-3; 14 bases fit TRBD2. Trimming took 7 bases from V and 0 from J; bases not matched to a gene: 7. The CDR3 has 17 residues. Germline V gene data show CDR1 as SGHRS and CDR2 as YFSETQ. CDR3 bases: TGCGCCAGCCGCGGACTAGCGGGGGGCCCTAGCACAGATACGCAGTATTTT. It encodes CASRGLAGGPSTDTQYF.

J is TRBJ2-1 and V is TRBV18, with 12 bases matching TRBD2. The ends lost 2 bases at V and 9 bases at J; junction bases unmatched: 11. This CDR3 region has 17 residues. CDR1 and CDR2 (germline): KGHSH, LQKENI. Here the CDR3 DNA reads TGTGCCAGCTCACCAGCTAGCGGGAGGGCCGTTCGGAGTGAGCAGTTCTTC. Protein: CASSPASGRAVRSEQFF.

This sequence joins TRBV19 and TRBJ2-2, with 8 bases identical to TRBD1. Trimming removed 5 bases from V and 1 base from J; junction bases left unmatched: 3. The germline gives CDR1 LNHDA, CDR2 SQIVND (reference sequence). The CDR3 covers 15 residues. CDR3 residues: CASSQQGVNTGELFF. The CDR3 DNA follows: TGTGCCAGTAGTCAACAGGGGGTGAACACCGGGGAGCTGTTTTTT. Using reference TRBV19 and TRBJ2-2 for the parts outside the CDR3, the full variable domain is DGGITQSPKYLFRKEGQNVTLSCEQNLNHDAMYWYRQDPGQGLRLIYYSQIVNDFQKGDIAEGYSVSREKKESFPLTVTSAQKNPTAFYLCASSQQGVNTGELFFGEGSRLTVL.

The V gene is TRBV7-9, the J gene TRBJ2-5; tentative D call: TRBD2 (6 bases). Trimming took off 5 bases at V and 5 bases at J, with 15 bases between the two ends. The CDR3 has 14 residues. CDR1 and CDR2 (germline): SEHNR, FQNEAQ (reference sequence). This CDR3 is CASSRGTERETQYF. Here the CDR3 DNA reads TGTGCCAGCAGCCGCGGGACTGAAAGGGAGACCCAGTACTTC.

This clone was detected once. The CDR3 bases are TGTGCCAGCAGCTTGGCCGACTACCAAGAGACCCAGTACTTC. Its protein is CASSLADYQETQYF. The chain is built from TRBV5-6 and TRBJ2-5; D unclear. The V end lost 0 bases, the J end lost 0 bases, and 6 bases lay between the germline ends. Germline CDR1 reads SGHDT; CDR2 reads YYEEEE. The length of the CDR3 is 14 residues.

This chain links TRBV9 with TRBJ2-4, with a weak D call TRBD2 (6 bases). This CDR3 contains 14 residues. The germline V gene has CDR1 SGDLS and CDR2 YYNGEE. Trimming removed 0 bases at V and 9 bases at J, with 13 bases between. The CDR3 DNA is TGTGCCAGCAGCGTAGAGGCTAGCGAGGGCATTCAGTACTTC. This encodes CASSVEASEGIQYF.

The rearrangement uses TRBV7-9 and TRBJ1-4; D might be TRBD1 (5 bases). CDR3 length: 14 residues. Looked up from germline, CDR1 is SEHNR and CDR2 is FQNEAQ (reference sequence). Trimming took off 1 base at V and 8 bases at J, with 11 bases between the two ends. The CDR3 spells CASSLDQGGEKLFF. The CDR3 DNA reads as TGTGCCAGCAGCTTAGATCAGGGTGGCGAAAAACTGTTTTTT.

The genes are TRBV11-2 and TRBJ1-1; the match to TRBD1 covers 8 bases. CDR3 length: 12 residues. The V and J ends lost 4 bases and 6 bases, in that order; junction bases with no gene match: 1. CDR1 is SGHAT, CDR2 FQNNGV, per germline. CDR3 region: CASSSGQAEAFF. The CDR3 DNA is TGTGCCAGCAGCTCGGGACAGGCTGAAGCTTTCTTT.

V is TRBV6-2 or TRBV6-3 and J is TRBJ2-7, with 7 bases matching TRBD2. Trimming cost V 4 bases and J 0 bases; bases outside gene matches: 3. CDR3 length equals 14 residues. The germline gives CDR1 MNHEY, CDR2 SVGEGT. The CDR3 loop is CASSWSGDSYEQYF. The CDR3 coding sequence is TGTGCCAGCAGTTGGAGCGGGGACTCCTACGAGCAGTACTTC.

The rearrangement links TRBV7-9 to TRBJ2-7; TRBD2 matches 8 bases. Germline V gene data show CDR1 as SEHNR and CDR2 as FQNEAQ (reference sequence). V gave up 2 bases and J gave up 4 bases; unmatched junction bases: 7. The CDR3 length is 15 residues. The CDR3 DNA is TGTGCCAGCAGCTTACCAGTAGCGGGGACTTACGAGCAGTACTTC. It codes for CASSLPVAGTYEQYF.